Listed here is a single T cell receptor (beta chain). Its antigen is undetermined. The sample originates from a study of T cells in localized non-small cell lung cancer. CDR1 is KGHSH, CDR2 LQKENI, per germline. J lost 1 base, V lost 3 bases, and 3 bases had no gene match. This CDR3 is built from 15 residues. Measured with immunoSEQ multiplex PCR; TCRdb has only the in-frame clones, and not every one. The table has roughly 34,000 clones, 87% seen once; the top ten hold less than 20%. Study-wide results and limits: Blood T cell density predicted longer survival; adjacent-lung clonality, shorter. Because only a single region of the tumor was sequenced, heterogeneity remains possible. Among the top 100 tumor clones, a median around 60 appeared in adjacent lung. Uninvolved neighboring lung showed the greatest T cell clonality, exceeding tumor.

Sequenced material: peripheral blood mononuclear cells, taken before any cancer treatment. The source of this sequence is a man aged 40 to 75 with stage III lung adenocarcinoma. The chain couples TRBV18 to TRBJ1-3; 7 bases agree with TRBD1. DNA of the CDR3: TGTGCCAGCTCACCGACAGGGATATCTGGAAACACCATATATTTT. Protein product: CASSPTGISGNTIYF.